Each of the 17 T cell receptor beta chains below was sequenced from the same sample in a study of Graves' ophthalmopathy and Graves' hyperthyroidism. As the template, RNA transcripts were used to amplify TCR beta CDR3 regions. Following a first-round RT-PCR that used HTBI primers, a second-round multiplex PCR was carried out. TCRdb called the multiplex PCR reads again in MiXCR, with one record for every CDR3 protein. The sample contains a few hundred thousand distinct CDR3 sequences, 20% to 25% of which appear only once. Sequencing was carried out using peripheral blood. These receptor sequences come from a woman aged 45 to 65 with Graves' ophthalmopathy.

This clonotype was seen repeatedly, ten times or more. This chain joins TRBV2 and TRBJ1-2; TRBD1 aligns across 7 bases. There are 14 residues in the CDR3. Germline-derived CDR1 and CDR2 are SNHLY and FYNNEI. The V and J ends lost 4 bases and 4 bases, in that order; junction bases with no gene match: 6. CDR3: CASSGSQGGYGYTF. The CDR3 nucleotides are TGTGCCAGCAGTGGGAGTCAGGGGGGCTATGGCTACACCTTC.

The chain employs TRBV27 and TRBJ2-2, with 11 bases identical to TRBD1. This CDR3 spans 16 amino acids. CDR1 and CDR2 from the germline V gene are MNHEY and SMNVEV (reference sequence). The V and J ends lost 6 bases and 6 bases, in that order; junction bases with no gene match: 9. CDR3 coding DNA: TGTGCCAGCAGGCCAACCCGGGACAGGGGGGCCGGGGAGCTGTTTTTT. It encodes CASRPTRDRGAGELFF.

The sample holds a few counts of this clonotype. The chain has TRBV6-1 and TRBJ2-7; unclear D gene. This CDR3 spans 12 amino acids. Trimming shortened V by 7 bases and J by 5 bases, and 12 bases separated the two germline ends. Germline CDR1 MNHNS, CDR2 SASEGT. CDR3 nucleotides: TGTGCCAGCATCCTGTATGTCCACGAGCAGTACTTC. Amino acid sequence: CASILYVHEQYF.

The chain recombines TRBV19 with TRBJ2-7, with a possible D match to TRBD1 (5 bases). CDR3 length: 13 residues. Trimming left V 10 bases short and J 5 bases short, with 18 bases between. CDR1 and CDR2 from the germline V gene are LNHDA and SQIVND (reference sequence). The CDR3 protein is CATAIGDPNEQYF. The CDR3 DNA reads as TGTGCCACCGCCATAGGGGATCCGAACGAGCAGTACTTC.

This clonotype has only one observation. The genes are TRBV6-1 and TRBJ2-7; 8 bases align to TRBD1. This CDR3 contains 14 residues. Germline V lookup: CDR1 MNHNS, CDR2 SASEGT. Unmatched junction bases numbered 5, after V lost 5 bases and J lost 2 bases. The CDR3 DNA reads TGTGCCAGCAGTACGACAGGGGTTGCCTACGAGCAGTACTTC. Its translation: CASSTTGVAYEQYF.

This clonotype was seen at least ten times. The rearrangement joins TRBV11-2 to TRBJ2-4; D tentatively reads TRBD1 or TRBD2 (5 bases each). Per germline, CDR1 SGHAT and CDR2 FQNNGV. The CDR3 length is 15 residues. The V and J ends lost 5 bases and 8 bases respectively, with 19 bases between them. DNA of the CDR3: TGTGCCAGCAGCCCCCGATGGACCGGGACCTACATTCAGTACTTC. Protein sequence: CASSPRWTGTYIQYF.

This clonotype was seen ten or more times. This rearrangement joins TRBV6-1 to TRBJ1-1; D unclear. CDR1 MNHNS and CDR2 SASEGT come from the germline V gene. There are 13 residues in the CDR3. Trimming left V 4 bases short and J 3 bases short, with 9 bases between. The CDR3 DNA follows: TGTGCCAGCAGTGGGGATAGGGACACTGAAGCTTTCTTT. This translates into CASSGDRDTEAFF.

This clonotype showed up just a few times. The CDR3 spells CASSPDTNQPQHF. CDR3 coding DNA: TGCGCCAGCAGCCCCGACACCAATCAGCCCCAGCATTTT. The rearrangement links TRBV5-1 to TRBJ1-5; D is unresolved. Trimming took 4 bases from V and 3 from J, leaving 8 bases between them. Looked up from germline, CDR1 is SGHRS and CDR2 is YFSETQ. The CDR3 sequence is 13 residues long.

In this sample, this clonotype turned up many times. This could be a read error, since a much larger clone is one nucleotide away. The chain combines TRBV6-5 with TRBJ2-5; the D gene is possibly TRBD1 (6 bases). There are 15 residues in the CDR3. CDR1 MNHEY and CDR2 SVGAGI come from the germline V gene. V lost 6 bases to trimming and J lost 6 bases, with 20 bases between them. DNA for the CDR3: TGTGCCAGCAGGAGGGGCAGGGGTGATTATAAGACCCAGTACTTC. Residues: CASRRGRGDYKTQYF.

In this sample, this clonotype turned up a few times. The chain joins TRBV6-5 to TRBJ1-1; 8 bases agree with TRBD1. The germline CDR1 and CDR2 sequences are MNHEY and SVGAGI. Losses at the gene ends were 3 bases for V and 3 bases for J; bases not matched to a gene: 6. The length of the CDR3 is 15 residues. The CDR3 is CASSYSQGGDTEAFF. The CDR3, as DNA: TGTGCCAGCAGTTATTCACAGGGGGGTGACACTGAAGCTTTCTTT.

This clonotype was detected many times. CDR3 sequence (DNA): TGTGCCAGCAGCTTAGCTAGCGGGAGGGTATCCTACGAGCAGTACTTC. This encodes CASSLASGRVSYEQYF. The rearrangement links TRBV7-8 to TRBJ2-7; 11 bases match TRBD2. CDR3 size: 16 residues. The J segment lost 1 base and the V segment lost 0 bases, leaving 2 bases of the junction unmatched. In germline, CDR1 is SGHVS, CDR2 FQNEAQ.

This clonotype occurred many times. The chain's CDR3 is CASSYSDLSIQYF. CDR3 bases: TGTGCCAGCAGTTACTCCGACCTCAGCATTCAGTACTTC. The chain has TRBV6-5 and TRBJ2-4; D is undetermined. Germline CDR1 MNHEY, CDR2 SVGAGI. Trimming removed 0 bases at V and 9 bases at J, with 9 bases between. The CDR3 totals 13 residues.

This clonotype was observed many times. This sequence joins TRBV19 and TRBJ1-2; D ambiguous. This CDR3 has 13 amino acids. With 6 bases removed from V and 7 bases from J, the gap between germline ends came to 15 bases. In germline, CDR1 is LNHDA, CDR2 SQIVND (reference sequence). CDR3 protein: CASRVPPGVGYTF. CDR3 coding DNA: TGTGCCAGTAGGGTTCCGCCTGGTGTTGGCTACACCTTC.

Here the CDR3 reads CASSEKPNTEAFF. DNA for the CDR3: TGTGCCAGCAGTGAGAAACCGAACACTGAAGCTTTCTTT. The chain links TRBV6-1 to TRBJ1-1; D unresolved. The germline V gene has CDR1 MNHNS and CDR2 SASEGT. The CDR3 is 13 amino acids. Between the trimmed V and J ends, which lost 3 bases and 1 base, there was a span of 6 bases.

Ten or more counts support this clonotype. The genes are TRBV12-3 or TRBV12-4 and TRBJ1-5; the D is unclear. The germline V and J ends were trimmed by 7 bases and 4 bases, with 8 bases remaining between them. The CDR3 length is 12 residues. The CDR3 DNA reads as TGTGCCAGCACCCGTGGGAATCAGCCCCAGCATTTT. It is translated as CASTRGNQPQHF.

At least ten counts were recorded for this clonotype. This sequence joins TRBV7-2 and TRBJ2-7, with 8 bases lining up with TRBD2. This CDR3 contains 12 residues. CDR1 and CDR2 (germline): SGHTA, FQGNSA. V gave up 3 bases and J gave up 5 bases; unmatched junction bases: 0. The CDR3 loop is CASSLTSDEQYF. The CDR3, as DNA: TGTGCCAGCAGCTTGACTAGCGACGAGCAGTACTTC. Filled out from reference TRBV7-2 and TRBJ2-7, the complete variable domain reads GAGVSQSPSNKVTEKGKDVELRCDPISGHTALYWYRQSLGQGLEFLIYFQGNSAPDKSGLPSDRFSAERTGGSVSTLTIQRTQQEDSAVYLCASSLTSDEQYFGPGTRLTVT.

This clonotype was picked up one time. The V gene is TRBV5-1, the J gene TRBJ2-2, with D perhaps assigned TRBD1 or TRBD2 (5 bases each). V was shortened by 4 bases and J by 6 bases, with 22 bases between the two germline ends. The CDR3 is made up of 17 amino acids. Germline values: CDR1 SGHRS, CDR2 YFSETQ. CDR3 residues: CASSLGTSSPRSGELFF. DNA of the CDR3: TGCGCCAGCAGCCTTGGGACCTCCTCCCCAAGGTCCGGGGAGCTGTTTTTT.